The count of the clone carrying this T cell receptor (beta chain) is one. Its antigen is not known. This sample is part of a study of shared clonotypes between healthy human individuals. The repertoire was sequenced with immunoSEQ multiplex PCR; TCRdb's copy has only in-frame clones and lacks some. The sample includes over a million clones, around 74% of them seen just once. Broader study findings: What rarefaction showed was incomplete sorted-subset sequencing despite large depth. Read depth was anticipated to influence clonotype sharing among donors.

Sequenced sample: memory CD4+ T cells sorted from blood. Subset of the sample: CD45RA-negative fraction. The receptor comes from a man between 18 and 35 years old in good health.

This CDR3 reads CASSARDRKETQYF. In nucleotides, the CDR3 is TGTGCCAGCAGCGCCCGGGACAGGAAGGAGACCCAGTACTTC. The chain is built from TRBV9 and TRBJ2-5; 8 bases fit TRBD1. This CDR3 is built from 14 residues. The germline gives CDR1 SGDLS, CDR2 YYNGEE. V gave up 3 bases and J gave up 5 bases; unmatched junction bases: 6.